The sample holds one count of the clone carrying this T cell receptor (beta chain). The CDR3 is 15 residues long. V lost 3 bases and J lost 5, with 16 bases in between. The V gene's germline CDR1 is SEHNR and CDR2 FQNEAQ (reference sequence). Repertoires were generated with immunoSEQ multiplex PCR, while TCRdb's copy carries only in-frame clones and drops some. The sample yields hundreds of thousands of clones, around nine tenths seen once. This entry is derived from a study of blood T cell repertoires in COVID-19. The rearrangement links TRBV7-9 to TRBJ2-5; D is perhaps TRBD2 (5 bases). Specimen: PBMCs or T cells enriched from blood (not recorded which). This receptor was obtained from a woman in her 50s who had recovered from COVID-19. The CDR3 reads CASSFKLGSPETQYF. CDR3 nucleotides: TGTGCCAGCAGCTTCAAGCTTGGGAGTCCCGAGACCCAGTACTTC.